This entry lists 22 T cell receptor beta chains sequenced from one sample in a study of T-cell reconstitution after alpha-beta-depleted transplantation in children. Unique molecular identifiers were used to barcode this TCRbeta library. TCRdb fed the PCR reads into MiXCR, producing one record per CDR3 protein. In the table there are just over 350,000 distinct CDR3 sequences, roughly 14% of which are singletons. Sequences were derived from PBMCs, sampled from the stem cell graft. Receptors were obtained from a human donor who donated a stem cell graft to a child with Fanconi anemia.

This clonotype occurred a few times. This rearrangement joins TRBV9 to TRBJ2-5, with 7 bases identical to TRBD2. The J segment lost 4 bases and the V segment lost 1 base, leaving 1 base of the junction unmatched. CDR1 is SGDLS, CDR2 YYNGEE, per germline. CDR3 length equals 13 residues. CDR3 region: CASSVWGGETQYF. The CDR3 DNA sequence: TGTGCCAGCAGCGTATGGGGGGGAGAGACCCAGTACTTC.

This clonotype has just a few counts. The rearrangement links TRBV2 to TRBJ2-1; either TRBD1 or TRBD2 may supply D (5 bases each). The CDR3 length is 16 residues. V was pared by 6 bases and J by 0 bases, with 15 bases between. Per the germline V gene, CDR1 is SNHLY and CDR2 is FYNNEI. Written as DNA, the CDR3 is TGTGCCAGCAGGGATGTCCGGGGCTACTCCTACAATGAGCAGTTCTTC. It codes for CASRDVRGYSYNEQFF.

V is TRBV7-9 and J is TRBJ2-7, with a possible D match to TRBD1 (6 bases). The germline V gene encodes CDR1 SEHNR and CDR2 FQNEAQ (reference sequence). Trimming left V 6 bases short and J 3 bases short, with 9 bases between. The CDR3 is 12 amino acids. CDR3 region: CASSQQGYEQYV. The CDR3 region has the DNA TGTGCCAGCAGTCAACAGGGCTACGAGCAGTACGTC.

CDR3 in DNA: TGCAGTGCTAGAGAGGGTCTTGGCTACACCTTC. This codes for CSAREGLGYTF. The rearrangement joins TRBV20-1 to TRBJ1-2; D unresolved. V was cut by 0 bases and J by 7 bases, with 6 bases left in between. The CDR3 contains 11 residues. Germline V CDR1 and CDR2: DFQATT, SNEGSKA (reference sequence).

This clonotype was observed at least ten times. This sequence joins TRBV10-2 and TRBJ2-7, with TRBD1 matching 7 bases. V was pared by 10 bases and J by 4 bases, with 4 bases of the junction left unmatched. Germline lookup yields CDR1 WSHSY and CDR2 SAAADI. CDR3 size: 11 residues. DNA for the CDR3: TGCGCCACCACAGGGGCGTACGAGCAGTACTTC. Translated, it gives CATTGAYEQYF.

This clonotype was observed a few times. The CDR3 protein is CASSPLRTTGPGETQYF. The DNA of the CDR3 is TGTGCCAGCAGCCCCCTAAGAACAACAGGGCCGGGGGAGACCCAGTACTTC. The chain is built from TRBV7-9 and TRBJ2-5; D perhaps matches TRBD1 (6 bases). Germline V gene sequence: CDR1 SEHNR, CDR2 FQNEAQ (reference sequence). The CDR3 totals 17 residues. V was shortened by 5 bases and J by 5 bases, with 24 bases between the two germline ends.

This clonotype was observed a handful of times. The chain employs TRBV10-3 and TRBJ2-1, with D maybe TRBD2 (6 bases). Trimming removed 9 bases from V and 7 bases from J, with 13 bases in between. CDR3 size: 12 residues. The germline CDR1 and CDR2 sequences are ENHRY and SYGVKD. The DNA of the CDR3 is TGTGCCATTGGGACTCAACTAAATGAGCAGTTCTTC. This translates into CAIGTQLNEQFF.

The chain couples TRBV28 to TRBJ2-7; D might be TRBD1 (6 bases). CDR1 is MDHEN and CDR2 is SYDVKM in the germline V gene. The CDR3 totals 14 residues. Deletions cut 5 bases from V and 5 bases from J, with 16 bases between. CDR3: CASSPTGRGHEQYF. Here the CDR3 DNA reads TGTGCCAGCAGTCCCACCGGCAGGGGCCACGAGCAGTACTTC.

The table lists this clonotype with many counts. The CDR3 spells CSARGPRNYEQYF. In DNA, the CDR3 is TGCAGTGCTAGAGGGCCCAGAAATTACGAGCAGTACTTC. This chain uses TRBV20-1 with TRBJ2-7; D is unresolved. Per the germline V gene, CDR1 is DFQATT and CDR2 is SNEGSKA (reference sequence). The CDR3 has 13 residues. Trimming took off 1 base at V and 4 bases at J, with 11 bases between the two ends.

This clonotype was detected a few times. The chain links TRBV5-1 to TRBJ2-1; the D is unclear. Trimming took 4 bases from V and 10 from J, leaving 15 bases between them. The CDR3 has 13 amino acids. From germline, CDR1 is SGHRS and CDR2 YFSETQ. The CDR3 DNA sequence: TGCGCCAGCAGCCCCACCCCTCCTTGGGAGCAGTTCTTC. It is translated as CASSPTPPWEQFF.

The chain links TRBV6-2 or TRBV6-3 to TRBJ2-7, with 7 bases lining up with TRBD1. V shed 5 bases and J 1 base; nucleotides not matched to a gene: 8. Germline loops: CDR1 MNHEY, CDR2 SVGEGT. This CDR3 comprises 15 residues. The CDR3 region has the DNA TGTGCCAGCAGTCATTTGGACAGGCCTTCCTACGAGCAGTACTTC. It codes for CASSHLDRPSYEQYF.

V usage is TRBV23-1 and J usage is TRBJ2-3; unclear D gene. TRBV23-1 is reported as an ORF; its role is uncertain. The CDR3 is 15 residues long. V was shortened by 8 bases and J by 0 bases, with 15 bases between the two germline ends. The CDR3 DNA is TGCGCCAGCGGGTCCTTCGTAGGTAGCACAGATACGCAGTATTTT. It yields the protein CASGSFVGSTDTQYF.

The chain couples TRBV20-1 to TRBJ1-5, with a possible D match to TRBD1 (5 bases). Germline V gives CDR1 DFQATT, CDR2 SNEGSKA (reference sequence). The CDR3 consists of 14 residues. V lost 1 base and J 2 bases, leaving 9 bases between the germline ends. The CDR3: CSARGSRGNQPQHF. The CDR3 DNA reads TGCAGTGCTAGAGGTTCCAGGGGCAATCAGCCCCAGCATTTT.

At least ten counts were recorded for this clonotype. The V gene is TRBV9, the J gene TRBJ2-1; 10 bases map to TRBD2. CDR3 length: 15 amino acids. Germline CDR1 SGDLS, CDR2 YYNGEE. V lost 0 bases and J lost 9; bases outside the gene matches: 6. The CDR3 DNA reads as TGTGCCAGCAGCGTAGACAGCGGGGGGGCCGGTGAGCAGTTCTTC. Translated: CASSVDSGGAGEQFF.

This clonotype has just a few counts. V gene TRBV5-1 combines with J gene TRBJ1-1; D is possibly TRBD1 (5 bases). The CDR3 covers 15 residues. Trimming took off 4 bases at V and 0 bases at J, with 13 bases between the two ends. Germline values: CDR1 SGHRS, CDR2 YFSETQ. Written as DNA, the CDR3 is TGCGCCAGCAGCGCTTCGGGAGGGGTGAACACTGAAGCTTTCTTT. Protein: CASSASGGVNTEAFF.

The sample holds a few counts of this clonotype. The chain employs TRBV2 and TRBJ2-5, with TRBD2 identical over 8 bases. CDR1 is SNHLY, CDR2 FYNNEI, per germline. The CDR3 runs to 18 residues. The CDR3 nucleotides are TGTACCATCAGTTTATTCTCCTTTAGGGAGCGGGGGTACGAGACCCAGTACTTC. Its translation is CTISLFSFRERGYETQYF.

The chain is built from TRBV6-1 and TRBJ1-2, with a weak D call TRBD1 (5 bases). This CDR3 has 15 residues. The germline V gene has CDR1 MNHNS and CDR2 SASEGT. V lost 1 base and J 4 bases, leaving 13 bases between the germline ends. The CDR3 DNA sequence: TGTGCCAGCAGTGAAGATCCGCCGGGACGCTATGGCTACACCTTC. As protein: CASSEDPPGRYGYTF.

This clonotype was counted many times. A junction boundary mismatches the germline segment, possibly from a read error. V usage is TRBV2 and J usage is TRBJ2-4, with 8 positions matching TRBD1. Germline CDR1 SNHLY, CDR2 FYNNEI. The CDR3 sequence is 13 residues long. CDR3 region: CASSEDRGNIQYF. CDR3 coding DNA: TGTGCCAGCAGCGAAGACAGGGGCAACATTCAGTACTTC.

This clonotype was counted ten times or more. The V call is TRBV24-1, the J call TRBJ2-3, with 8 bases that match TRBD2. The CDR3 loop spans 16 amino acids. Germline V gene sequence: CDR1 KGHDR, CDR2 SFDVKD. After removal of 4 bases from V and 0 bases from J, the junction contained 5 bases not matched to a gene. This chain's CDR3 is CATSESGGASTDTQYF. The CDR3 DNA reads TGTGCCACCAGTGAGAGCGGGGGCGCTAGCACAGATACGCAGTATTTT.

This clonotype has ten or more counts. The gene calls are TRBV6-6 and TRBJ1-2; weak D call: TRBD1 (6 bases). This CDR3 has 13 residues. V gave up 8 bases and J gave up 4 bases, with 14 bases separating them. In germline, CDR1 is MNHNY, CDR2 SVGAGI (reference sequence). The CDR3 DNA reads TGTGCCAGCTCCCCAGGGGACATCTATGGCTACACCTTC. Its translation is CASSPGDIYGYTF.

This clonotype has only a few counts. The chain has TRBV29-1 and TRBJ2-5; TRBD1 matches 9 bases. This CDR3 comprises 15 residues. The germline V gene encodes CDR1 SQVTM and CDR2 ANQGSEA. The V segment lost 4 bases and the J segment 4 bases; nucleotides outside the gene matches: 10. The CDR3 region is CSVVPTGGSTETQYF. The CDR3 DNA reads TGCAGCGTTGTACCGACAGGGGGATCTACAGAGACCCAGTACTTC.

CDR3 sequence (DNA): TGTGCCAGCAGCTTAACCCCCCTTGAGCAGTTCTTC. Its protein product is CASSLTPLEQFF. V gene TRBV7-2 combines with J gene TRBJ2-1; D gene uncertain. Per the germline V gene, CDR1 is SGHTA and CDR2 is FQGNSA. The CDR3 contains 12 residues. V gave up 2 bases and J gave up 9 bases, with 8 bases separating them.